Described below is a single TCR beta chain sequence and its context. The antigen it binds to is not known. No qualities accompany the bases; no much larger clone lies one base away. The study evaluated CTLA-4 blockade (ipilimumab) given together with focal radiation therapy in patients who had chemo-refractory metastatic non-small-cell lung cancer. This entry belongs to a study of radiotherapy plus CTLA-4 blockade in lung cancer listed by TCRdb under 2018. General notes on the study: Objective responses were observed in 15% to 20% of enrolled patients, and disease control was achieved in 31%. The study at large found these results: After treatment with radiotherapy and ipilimumab, TCR clones that originated in tumors expanded in peripheral blood. Increased serum interferon-beta after radiation, together with early dynamic changes in blood T cell clones, were reported to be the strongest predictors of response.

Library prep was done by the immunoSEQ multiplex PCR assay. TCRdb holds this immuneACCESS table with in-frame rearrangements only. Some clones are missing; in checked studies, unresolved V genes explain under half, and the rest has no known cause. Counted in this sample were tens of thousands of clones; around 79% of them appeared once. Together, the top ten hold 7% to 9.5% of the sample. A distance of 13 bases separates the germline ends of V and J, which lose 4 bases and 12 bases respectively. The germline V gene encodes CDR1 MNHEY and CDR2 SVGAGI. The CDR3 contains 13 residues, cysteine and phenylalanine counted. Here the CDR3 DNA is all that survives: 39 bases in frame from base 1.

The source is a human donor with non-small cell lung cancer who had stable disease on radiotherapy plus ipilimumab. The V and J genes are TRBV6-5 and TRBJ1-6, and possibly TRBD1, on 5 matching bases. Sequenced here: peripheral blood, sampled from a patient treated with radiotherapy plus ipilimumab. CDR3 reads: CASSWAPGQPLHF. At the DNA level, the sequence is TGTGCCAGCAGTTGGGCCCCGGGGCAACCCCTCCACTTT.